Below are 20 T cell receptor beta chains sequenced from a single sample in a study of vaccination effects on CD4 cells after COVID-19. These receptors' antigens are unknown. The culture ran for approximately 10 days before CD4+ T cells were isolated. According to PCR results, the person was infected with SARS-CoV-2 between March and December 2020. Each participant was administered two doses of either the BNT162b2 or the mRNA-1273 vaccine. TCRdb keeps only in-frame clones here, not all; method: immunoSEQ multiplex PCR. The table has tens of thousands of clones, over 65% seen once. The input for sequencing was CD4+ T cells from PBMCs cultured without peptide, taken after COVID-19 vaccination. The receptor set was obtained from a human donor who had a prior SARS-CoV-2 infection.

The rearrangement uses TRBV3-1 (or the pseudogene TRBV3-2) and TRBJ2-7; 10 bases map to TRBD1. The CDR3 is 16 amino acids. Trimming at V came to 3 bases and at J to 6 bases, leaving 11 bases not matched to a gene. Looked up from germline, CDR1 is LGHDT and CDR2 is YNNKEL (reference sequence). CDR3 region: CASSHTPGTGAGEQYF. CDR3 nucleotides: TGTGCCAGCAGCCACACCCCCGGGACAGGGGCCGGCGAGCAGTACTTC.

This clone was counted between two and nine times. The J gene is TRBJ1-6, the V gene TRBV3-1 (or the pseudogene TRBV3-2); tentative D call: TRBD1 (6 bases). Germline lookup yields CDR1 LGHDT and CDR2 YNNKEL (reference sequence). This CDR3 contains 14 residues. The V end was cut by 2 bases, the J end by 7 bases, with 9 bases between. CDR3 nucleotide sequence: TGTGCCAGCAGCCAACAGGGGAGAAATTCACCCCTCCACTTT. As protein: CASSQQGRNSPLHF.

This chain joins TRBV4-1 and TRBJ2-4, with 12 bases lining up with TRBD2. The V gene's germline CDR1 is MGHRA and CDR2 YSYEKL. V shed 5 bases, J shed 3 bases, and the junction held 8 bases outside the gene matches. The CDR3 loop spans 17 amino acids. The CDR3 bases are TGCGCCAGCAGCGTCCTAGCGGGAGGGCCGGGCAAAAACATTCAGTACTTC. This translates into CASSVLAGGPGKNIQYF.

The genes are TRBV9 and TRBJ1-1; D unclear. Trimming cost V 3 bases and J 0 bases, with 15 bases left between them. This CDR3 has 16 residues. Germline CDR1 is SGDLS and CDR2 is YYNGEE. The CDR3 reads CASSEWTDLLNTEAFF. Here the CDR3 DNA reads TGTGCCAGCAGCGAATGGACCGACCTTCTGAACACTGAAGCTTTCTTT.

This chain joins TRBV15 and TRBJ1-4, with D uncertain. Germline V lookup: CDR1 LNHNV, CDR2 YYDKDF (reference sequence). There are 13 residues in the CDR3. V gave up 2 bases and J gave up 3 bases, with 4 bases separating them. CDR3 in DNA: TGTGCCACCAGCAGATCCTCTAATGAAAAACTGTTTTTT. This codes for CATSRSSNEKLFF. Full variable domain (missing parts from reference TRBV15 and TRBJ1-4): DAMVIQNPRYQVTQFGKPVTLSCSQTLNHNVMYWYQQKSSQAPKLLFHYYDKDFNNEADTPDNFQSRRPNTSFCFLDIRSPGLGDTAMYLCATSRSSNEKLFFGSGTQLSVL.

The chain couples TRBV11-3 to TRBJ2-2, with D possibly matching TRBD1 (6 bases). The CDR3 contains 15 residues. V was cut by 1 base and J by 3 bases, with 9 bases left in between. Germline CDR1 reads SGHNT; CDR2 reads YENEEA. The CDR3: CASSLGRGDTGELFF. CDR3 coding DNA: TGTGCCAGCAGCTTAGGCAGGGGTGACACCGGGGAGCTGTTTTTT. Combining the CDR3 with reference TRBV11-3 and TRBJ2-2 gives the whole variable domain EAGVVQSPRYKIIEKKQPVAFWCNPISGHNTLYWYLQNLGQGPELLIRYENEEAVDDSQLPKDRFSAERLKGVDSTLKIQPAELGDSAVYLCASSLGRGDTGELFFGEGSRLTVL.

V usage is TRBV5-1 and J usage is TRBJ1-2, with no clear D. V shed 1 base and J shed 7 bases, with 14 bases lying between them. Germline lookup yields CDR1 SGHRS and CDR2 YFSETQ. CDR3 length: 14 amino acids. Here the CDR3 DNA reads TGCGCCAGCAGCTTGAATTGGGAGGGATCTGGCTACACCTTC. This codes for CASSLNWEGSGYTF.

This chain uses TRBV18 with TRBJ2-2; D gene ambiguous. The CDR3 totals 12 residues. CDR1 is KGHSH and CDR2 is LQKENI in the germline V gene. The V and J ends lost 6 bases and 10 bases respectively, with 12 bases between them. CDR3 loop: CASSENPQELFF. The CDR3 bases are TGTGCCAGCTCCGAAAACCCTCAGGAGCTGTTTTTT.

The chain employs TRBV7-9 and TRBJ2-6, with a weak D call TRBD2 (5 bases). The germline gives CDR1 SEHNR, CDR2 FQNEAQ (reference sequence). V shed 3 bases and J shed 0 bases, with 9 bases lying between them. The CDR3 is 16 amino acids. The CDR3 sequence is CASSFSRGSGANVLTF. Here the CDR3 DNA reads TGTGCCAGCAGCTTTTCACGGGGCTCTGGGGCCAACGTCCTGACTTTC.

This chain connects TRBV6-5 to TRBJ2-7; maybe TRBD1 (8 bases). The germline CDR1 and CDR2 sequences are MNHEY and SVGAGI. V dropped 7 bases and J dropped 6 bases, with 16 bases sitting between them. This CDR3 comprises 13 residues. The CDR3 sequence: CASNKDREGEQYF. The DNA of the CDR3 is TGTGCCAGCAATAAGGACAGGGAGGGCGAGCAGTACTTC.

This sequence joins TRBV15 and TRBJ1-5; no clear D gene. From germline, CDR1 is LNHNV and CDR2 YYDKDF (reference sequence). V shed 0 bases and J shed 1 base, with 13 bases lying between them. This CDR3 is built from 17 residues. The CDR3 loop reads CATSRDLGYRSNQPQHF. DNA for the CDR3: TGTGCCACCAGCAGAGATTTGGGGTACCGAAGCAATCAGCCCCAGCATTTT.

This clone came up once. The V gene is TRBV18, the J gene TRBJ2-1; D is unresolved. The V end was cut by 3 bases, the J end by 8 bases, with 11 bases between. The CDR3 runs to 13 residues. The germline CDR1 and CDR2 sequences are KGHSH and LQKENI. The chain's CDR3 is CASSPGTSDEQFF. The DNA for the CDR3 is TGTGCCAGCTCACCTGGAACGTCAGATGAGCAGTTCTTC. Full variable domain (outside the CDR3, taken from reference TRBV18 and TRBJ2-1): NAGVMQNPRHLVRRRGQEARLRCSPMKGHSHVYWYRQLPEEGLKFMVYLQKENIIDESGMPKERFSAEFPKEGPSILRIQQVVRGDSAAYFCASSPGTSDEQFFGPGTRLTVL.

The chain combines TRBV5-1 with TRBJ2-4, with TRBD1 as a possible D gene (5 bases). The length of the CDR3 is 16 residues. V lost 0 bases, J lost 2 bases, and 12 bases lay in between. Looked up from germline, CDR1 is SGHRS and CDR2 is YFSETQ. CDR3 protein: CASSLDPTASKNIQYF. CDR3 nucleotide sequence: TGCGCCAGCAGCTTGGACCCGACAGCCTCCAAAAACATTCAGTACTTC.

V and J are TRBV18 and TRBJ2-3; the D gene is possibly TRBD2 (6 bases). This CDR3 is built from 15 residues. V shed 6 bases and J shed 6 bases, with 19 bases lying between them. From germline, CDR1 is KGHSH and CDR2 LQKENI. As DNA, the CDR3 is TGTGCCAGCTCCACCCGGAGGGCCGGTGGGGATACGCAGTATTTT. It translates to CASSTRRAGGDTQYF.

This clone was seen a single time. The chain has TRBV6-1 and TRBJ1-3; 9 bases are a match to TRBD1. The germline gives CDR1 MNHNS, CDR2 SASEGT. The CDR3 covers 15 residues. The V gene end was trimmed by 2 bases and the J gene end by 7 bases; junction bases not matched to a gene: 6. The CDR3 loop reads CASSESGQGYNTIYF. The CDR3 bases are TGTGCCAGCAGTGAATCCGGACAGGGGTATAACACCATATATTTT.

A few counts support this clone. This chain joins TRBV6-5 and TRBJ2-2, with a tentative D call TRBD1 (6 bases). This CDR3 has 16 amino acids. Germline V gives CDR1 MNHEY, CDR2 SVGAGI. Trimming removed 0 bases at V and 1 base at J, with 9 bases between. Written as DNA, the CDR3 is TGTGCCAGCAGTTACTCGTACAGGGAGAACACCGGGGAGCTGTTTTTT. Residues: CASSYSYRENTGELFF.

Here the CDR3 reads CASSQEPSGRARQYF. CDR3 DNA sequence: TGTGCCAGCAGCCAAGAGCCTAGCGGGAGGGCCCGCCAGTACTTC. The chain couples TRBV3-1 (or the pseudogene TRBV3-2) to TRBJ2-7; TRBD2 matches 12 bases. The CDR3 contains 15 residues. Looked up from germline, CDR1 is LGHDT and CDR2 is YNNKEL (reference sequence). V lost 0 bases to trimming and J lost 10 bases; unmatched junction nucleotides: 7.

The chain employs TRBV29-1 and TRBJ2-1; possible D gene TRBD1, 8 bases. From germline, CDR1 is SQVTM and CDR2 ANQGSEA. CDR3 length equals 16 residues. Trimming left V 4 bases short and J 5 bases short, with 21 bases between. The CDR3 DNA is TGCAGCGTTGGAGGGCCAGGGGGCGCGGGGGACAATGAGCAGTTCTTC. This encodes CSVGGPGGAGDNEQFF.

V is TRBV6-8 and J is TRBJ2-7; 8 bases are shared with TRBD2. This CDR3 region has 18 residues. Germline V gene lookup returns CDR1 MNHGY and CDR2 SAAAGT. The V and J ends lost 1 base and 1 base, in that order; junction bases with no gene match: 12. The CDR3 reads CASSYLAAGGKGSYEQYF. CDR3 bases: TGTGCCAGCAGTTACTTGGCGGCGGGGGGTAAAGGGTCCTACGAGCAGTACTTC.

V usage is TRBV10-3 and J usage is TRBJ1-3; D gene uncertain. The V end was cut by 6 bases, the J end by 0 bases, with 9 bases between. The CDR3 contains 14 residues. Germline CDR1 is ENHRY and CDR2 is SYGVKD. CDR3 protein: CAIRAGNSGNTIYF. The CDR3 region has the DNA TGTGCCATCAGGGCGGGGAACTCTGGAAACACCATATATTTT.